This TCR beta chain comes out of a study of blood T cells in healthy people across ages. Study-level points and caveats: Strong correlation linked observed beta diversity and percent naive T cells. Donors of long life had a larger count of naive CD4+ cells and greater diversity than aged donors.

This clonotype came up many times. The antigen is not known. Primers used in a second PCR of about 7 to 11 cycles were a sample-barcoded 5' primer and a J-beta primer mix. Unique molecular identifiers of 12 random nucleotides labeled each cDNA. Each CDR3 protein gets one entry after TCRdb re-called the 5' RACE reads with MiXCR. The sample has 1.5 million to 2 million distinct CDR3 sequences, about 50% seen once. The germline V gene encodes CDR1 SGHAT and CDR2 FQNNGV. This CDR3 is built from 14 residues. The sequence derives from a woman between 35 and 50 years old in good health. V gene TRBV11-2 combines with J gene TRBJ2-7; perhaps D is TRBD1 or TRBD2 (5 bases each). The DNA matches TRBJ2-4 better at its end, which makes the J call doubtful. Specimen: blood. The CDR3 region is CASSSGTGLDIQYF. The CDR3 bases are TGTGCCAGCAGCTCTGGGACGGGCCTAGACATTCAGTACTTC.